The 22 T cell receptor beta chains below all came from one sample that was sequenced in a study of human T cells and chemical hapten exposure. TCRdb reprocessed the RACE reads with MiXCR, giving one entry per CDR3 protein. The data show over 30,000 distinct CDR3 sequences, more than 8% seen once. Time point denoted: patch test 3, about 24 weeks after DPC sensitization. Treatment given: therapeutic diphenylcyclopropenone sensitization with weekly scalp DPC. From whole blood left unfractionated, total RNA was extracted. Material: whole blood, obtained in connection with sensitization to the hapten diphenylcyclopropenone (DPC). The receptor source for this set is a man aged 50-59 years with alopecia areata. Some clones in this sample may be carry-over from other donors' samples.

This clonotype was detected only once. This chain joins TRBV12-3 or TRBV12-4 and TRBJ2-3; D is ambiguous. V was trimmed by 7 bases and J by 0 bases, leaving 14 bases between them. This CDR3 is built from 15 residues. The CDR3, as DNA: TGTGCCAGCATCCTAGGGCTCCCTAGCACAGATACGCAGTATTTT. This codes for CASILGLPSTDTQYF.

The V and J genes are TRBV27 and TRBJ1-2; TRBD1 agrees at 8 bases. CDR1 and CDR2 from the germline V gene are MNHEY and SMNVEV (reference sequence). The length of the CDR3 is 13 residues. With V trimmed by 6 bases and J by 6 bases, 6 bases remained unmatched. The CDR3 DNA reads TGTGCCAGCAGCTCGGACAGGGTAAATGGCTACACCTTC. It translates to CASSSDRVNGYTF.

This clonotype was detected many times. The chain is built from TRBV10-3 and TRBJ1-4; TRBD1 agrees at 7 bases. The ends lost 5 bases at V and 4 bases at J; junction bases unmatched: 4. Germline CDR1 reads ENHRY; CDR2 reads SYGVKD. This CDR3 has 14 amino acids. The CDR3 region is CAISWDSFNEKLFF. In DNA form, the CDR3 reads TGTGCCATCAGTTGGGACAGCTTTAATGAAAAACTGTTTTTT.

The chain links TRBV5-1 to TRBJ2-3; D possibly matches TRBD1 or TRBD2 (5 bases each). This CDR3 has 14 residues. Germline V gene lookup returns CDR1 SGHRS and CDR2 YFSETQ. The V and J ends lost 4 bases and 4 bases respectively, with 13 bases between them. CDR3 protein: CASSGGQEPDTQYF. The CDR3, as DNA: TGCGCCAGCAGCGGGGGTCAGGAACCAGATACGCAGTATTTT.

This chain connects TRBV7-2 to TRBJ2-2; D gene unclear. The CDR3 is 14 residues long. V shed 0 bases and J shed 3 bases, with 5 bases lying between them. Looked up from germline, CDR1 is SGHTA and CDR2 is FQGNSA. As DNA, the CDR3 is TGTGCCAGCAGCTTAGCAAGGCACACCGGGGAGCTGTTTTTT. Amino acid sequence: CASSLARHTGELFF.

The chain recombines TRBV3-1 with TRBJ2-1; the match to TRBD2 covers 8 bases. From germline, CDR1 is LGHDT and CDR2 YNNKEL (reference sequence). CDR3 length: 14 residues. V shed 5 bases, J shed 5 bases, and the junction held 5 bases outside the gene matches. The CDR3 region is CASSVGLADNEQFF. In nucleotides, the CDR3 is TGTGCCAGCAGCGTAGGACTAGCCGACAATGAGCAGTTCTTC.

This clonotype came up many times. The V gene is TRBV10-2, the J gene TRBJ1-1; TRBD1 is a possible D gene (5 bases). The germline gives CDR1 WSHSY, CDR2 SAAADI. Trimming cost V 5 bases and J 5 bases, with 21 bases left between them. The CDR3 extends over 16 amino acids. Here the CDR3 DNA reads TGCGCCAGCAGTCGGAATCAAAAGGGCGCAGGGACTGAAGCTTTCTTT. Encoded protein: CASSRNQKGAGTEAFF.

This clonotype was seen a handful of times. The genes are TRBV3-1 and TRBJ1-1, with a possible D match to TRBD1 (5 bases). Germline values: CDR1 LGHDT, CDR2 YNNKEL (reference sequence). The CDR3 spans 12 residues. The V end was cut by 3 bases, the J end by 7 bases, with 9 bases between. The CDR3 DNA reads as TGTGCCAGCAGCCATACAGGAATTGAAGCTTTCTTT. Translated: CASSHTGIEAFF.

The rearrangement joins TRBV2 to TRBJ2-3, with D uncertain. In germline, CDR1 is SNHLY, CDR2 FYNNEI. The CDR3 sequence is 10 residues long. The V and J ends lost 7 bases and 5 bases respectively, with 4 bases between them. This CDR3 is CASNRDTQYF. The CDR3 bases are TGTGCCAGCAATAGAGATACGCAGTATTTT.

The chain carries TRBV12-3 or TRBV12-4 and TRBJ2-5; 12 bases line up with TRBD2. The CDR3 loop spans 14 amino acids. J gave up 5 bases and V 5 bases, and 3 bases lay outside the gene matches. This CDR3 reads CASSHGLAGETQYF. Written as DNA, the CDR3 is TGTGCCAGCAGTCATGGACTAGCGGGGGAGACCCAGTACTTC.

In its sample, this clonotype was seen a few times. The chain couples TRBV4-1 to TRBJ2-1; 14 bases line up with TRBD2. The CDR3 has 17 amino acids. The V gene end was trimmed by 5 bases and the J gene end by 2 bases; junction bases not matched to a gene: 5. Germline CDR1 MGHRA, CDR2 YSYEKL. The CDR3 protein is CASSKGLAGETYNEQFF. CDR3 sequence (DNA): TGCGCCAGCAGCAAGGGACTAGCGGGAGAAACCTACAATGAGCAGTTCTTC.

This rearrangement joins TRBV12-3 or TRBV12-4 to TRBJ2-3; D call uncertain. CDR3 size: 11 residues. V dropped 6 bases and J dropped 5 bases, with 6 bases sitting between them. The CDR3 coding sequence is TGTGCCAGCAGGCAGGAAGATACGCAGTATTTT. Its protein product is CASRQEDTQYF.

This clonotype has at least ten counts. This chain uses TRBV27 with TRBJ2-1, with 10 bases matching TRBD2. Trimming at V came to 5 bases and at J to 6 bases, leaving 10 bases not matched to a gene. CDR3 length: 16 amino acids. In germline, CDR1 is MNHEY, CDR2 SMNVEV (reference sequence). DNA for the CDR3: TGTGCCAGCAGTGTTCTAGCGGGAGAGGGAAGCAATGAGCAGTTCTTC. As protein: CASSVLAGEGSNEQFF.

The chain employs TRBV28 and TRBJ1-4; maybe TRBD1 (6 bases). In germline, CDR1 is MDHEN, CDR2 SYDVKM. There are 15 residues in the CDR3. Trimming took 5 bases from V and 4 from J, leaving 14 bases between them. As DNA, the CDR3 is TGTGCCAGCAGTCCACCGGACAGAGTTAATGAAAAACTGTTTTTT. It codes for CASSPPDRVNEKLFF.

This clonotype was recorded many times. The CDR3 is CASSLADPRGYGYTF. The CDR3 nucleotides are TGCGCCAGCAGCTTGGCAGACCCCCGGGGCTATGGCTACACCTTC. The chain has TRBV5-1 and TRBJ1-2; D is uncertain. Germline V gene data show CDR1 as SGHRS and CDR2 as YFSETQ. The CDR3 length is 15 residues. Trimming left V 0 bases short and J 4 bases short, with 13 bases between. The variable domain in full, with the rest retrieved from reference TRBV5-1 and TRBJ1-2, is KAGVTQTPRYLIKTRGQQVTLSCSPISGHRSVSWYQQTPGQGLQFLFEYFSETQRNKGNFPGRFSGRQFSNSRSEMNVSTLELGDSALYLCASSLADPRGYGYTFGSGTRLTVV.

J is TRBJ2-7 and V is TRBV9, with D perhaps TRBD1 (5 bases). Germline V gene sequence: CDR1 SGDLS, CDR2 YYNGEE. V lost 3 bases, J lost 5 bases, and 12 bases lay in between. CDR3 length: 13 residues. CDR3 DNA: TGTGCCAGCAGCGAAGGGGTTAGCCACGAGCAGTACTTC. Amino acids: CASSEGVSHEQYF.

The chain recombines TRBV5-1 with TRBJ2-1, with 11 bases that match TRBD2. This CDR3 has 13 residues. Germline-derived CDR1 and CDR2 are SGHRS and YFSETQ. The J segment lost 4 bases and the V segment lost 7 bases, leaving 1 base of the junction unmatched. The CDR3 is CASGTSGYNEQFF. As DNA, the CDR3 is TGCGCCAGCGGGACTAGCGGTTACAATGAGCAGTTCTTC.

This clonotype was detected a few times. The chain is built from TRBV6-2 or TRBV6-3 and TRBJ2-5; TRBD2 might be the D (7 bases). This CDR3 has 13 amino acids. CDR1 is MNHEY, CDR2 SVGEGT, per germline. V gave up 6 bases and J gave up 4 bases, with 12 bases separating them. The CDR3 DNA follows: TGTGCCAGCAGCCCGGGGGGCTTAGAGACCCAGTACTTC. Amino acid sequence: CASSPGGLETQYF.

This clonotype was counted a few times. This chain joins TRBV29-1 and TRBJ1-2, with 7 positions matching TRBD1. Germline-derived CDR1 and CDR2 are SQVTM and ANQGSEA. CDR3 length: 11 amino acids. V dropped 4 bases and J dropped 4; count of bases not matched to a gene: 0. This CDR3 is CSVGTGYGYTF. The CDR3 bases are TGCAGCGTTGGGACAGGCTATGGCTACACCTTC.

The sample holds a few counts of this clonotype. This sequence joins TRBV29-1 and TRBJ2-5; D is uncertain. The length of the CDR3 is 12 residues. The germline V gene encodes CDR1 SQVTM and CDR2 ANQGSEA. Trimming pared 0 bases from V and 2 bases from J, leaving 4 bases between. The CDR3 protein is CSVEESQETQYF. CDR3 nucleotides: TGCAGCGTTGAAGAGAGTCAAGAGACCCAGTACTTC.

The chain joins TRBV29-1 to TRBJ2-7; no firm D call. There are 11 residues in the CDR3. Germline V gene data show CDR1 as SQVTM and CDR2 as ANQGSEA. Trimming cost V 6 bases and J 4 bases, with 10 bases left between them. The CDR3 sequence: CSVSMGYEQYF. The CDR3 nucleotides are TGCAGCGTCTCAATGGGTTACGAGCAGTACTTC.

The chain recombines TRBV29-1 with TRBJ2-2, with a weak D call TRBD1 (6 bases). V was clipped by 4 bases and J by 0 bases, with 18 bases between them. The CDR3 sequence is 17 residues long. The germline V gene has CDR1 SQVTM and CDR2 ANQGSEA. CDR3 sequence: CSVARGASGTNTGELFF. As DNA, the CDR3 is TGCAGCGTTGCCAGGGGTGCTTCAGGGACGAACACCGGGGAGCTGTTTTTT.